A single TCR beta chain is shown here with its context. The antigen remains unidentified. The V end lost 0 bases, the J end lost 3 bases, and 9 bases lay between the germline ends. This CDR3 region has 14 residues. The germline V gene has CDR1 SGDLS and CDR2 YYNGEE. This sample is drawn from a study of CD8 T cells in Susac syndrome. The RNA input was roughly 0.45 to 1 ug, and it was reverse transcribed with random hexamers. TCR beta CDR3 was amplified by immunoSEQ multiplex PCR. This amplification extended across 54 Vbeta and 13 Jbeta segments. MiXCR, run by TCRdb on the immunoSEQ multiplex PCR reads, gives a single entry per CDR3 protein. The sample shows around 200,000 distinct CDR3 sequences, about 95% of them seen only once. The study's findings and limits: The study admitted that it had a relatively small number of individuals in its TCR sequencing and HLA analysis.

This chain connects TRBV9 to TRBJ2-5; tentatively, D is TRBD2 (5 bases). The receptor comes from a human donor in good health. Sequencing used CD4+ T cells from PBMCs. CDR3: CASSVVGAEETQYF. The CDR3 nucleotides read TGTGCCAGCAGCGTAGTTGGAGCGGAAGAGACCCAGTACTTC.